This T cell receptor (beta chain) emerged from a study of identical twins. Findings and limits, study-wide: The study based its conclusions on cross-sectional statistical analysis and did not follow the same donors. The degree of excess twin sharing was weaker in beta out-of-frame sequences. Beta clonotypes that were abundant in cord blood contained fewer insertions, a pattern absent from memory repertoires.

V lost 3 bases and J lost 5, with 23 bases in between. Germline CDR1 reads DFQATT; CDR2 reads SNEGSKA (reference sequence). The CDR3 totals 17 residues. This clonotype has a count of ten or more. Its antigen remains unidentified. TCRdb ran MiXCR on the 5' RACE reads and lists one entry per CDR3 protein. The sample has about 530,000 distinct CDR3 sequences; 20% to 25% are singletons. A further study also used this sample, focusing on yellow fever vaccine responses in identical twins.

The chain joins TRBV20-1 to TRBJ2-1; D is perhaps TRBD1 or TRBD2 (6 bases each). Sequencing used CD4+ T cells sorted from blood. The TCR comes from a woman younger than 30 in good health. The CDR3, as DNA: TGCAGTGCTAGGTGGAGGGGGAGAGGGATTGGTAACAATGAGCAGTTCTTC. Its protein product is CSARWRGRGIGNNEQFF.